This T cell receptor beta chain was captured by sequencing in a study of T cell responses to AZD1222 COVID-19 vaccine. The table came from immunoSEQ multiplex PCR; TCRdb's copy has only in-frame clones and leaves some out. Found here are 130,000 or so clones, more than 90% of them singletons; the top ten hold 1.5% to 2%. The junction had 4 bases not matched to a gene; V was cut back by 4 bases and J by 0 bases. The length of the CDR3 is 16 residues. Germline CDR1 is LGHNA and CDR2 is YNFKEQ. Study-level findings and limits: Dominant CD4 TCR responses targeted spike regions 160-218 and 743-854. Only a handful of AZD1222 recipients, several in all, had baseline seropositivity.

In the case of this clone: As yet, its antigen is unknown.

The source material was peripheral blood, sampled on day 0 of AZD1222 vaccination. This chain connects TRBV4-2 to TRBJ2-2; 8 bases agree with TRBD2. This sequence was found in an adult in good health. CDR3 protein: CASSPSGGANTGELFF. CDR3 bases: TGTGCCAGCAGCCCCAGCGGGGGTGCGAACACCGGGGAGCTGTTTTTT.